What follows are 22 T cell receptor beta chains derived from one specimen sequenced in a study of cytomegalovirus exposure and HLA in healthy donors. PCR involved 60 Vbeta and 13 Jbeta primers. Measured with immunoSEQ multiplex PCR; TCRdb has only the in-frame clones, and not every one. The repertoire holds about 190,000 clones, around 81% seen once, with roughly 2.1% in the top ten. Sequenced material: PBMCs. Receptor source: a woman between 18 and 29 years old in good health and CMV-seropositive.

The chain uses TRBV27 and TRBJ1-4, with 9 bases that match TRBD1. From germline, CDR1 is MNHEY and CDR2 SMNVEV (reference sequence). The CDR3 is 16 amino acids. With 7 bases clipped from V and 7 bases from J, the junction kept 13 bases outside the gene matches. CDR3 DNA: TGTGCCAGCAAGTCGAACCAACAGGGGGCGGTTGAAAAACTGTTTTTT. This translates into CASKSNQQGAVEKLFF.

The table lists this clone with a count of one. This chain connects TRBV10-1 to TRBJ1-5; D is unresolved. The V gene lost 3 bases and the J gene lost 5 bases, with 14 bases spanning the gap. Germline V CDR1 and CDR2: WNHNN, SYGVQD (reference sequence). The CDR3 consists of 15 residues. This CDR3 is CASSDEGGPHQPQHF. The CDR3 DNA follows: TGCGCCAGCAGTGATGAGGGAGGACCTCATCAGCCCCAGCATTTT.

Notes on this clone: The CDR3 end shows no conserved phenylalanine or tryptophan, and so a read error is likely. No DNA is shown, since the ends of the CDR3 on it are uncertain; the CDR3 is the one TCRdb lists. CDR3 sequence reads: CASSESTRRVRSA. The rearrangement joins TRBV10-1 to TRBJ2-7; TRBD1 reflects the table's D call only, with no check against the DNA. The CDR3 length is 13 residues, termini included. In germline, CDR1 is WNHNN, CDR2 SYGVQD (reference sequence).

The V and J genes are TRBV11-2 and TRBJ2-5; 9 nucleotides align to TRBD2. V lost 3 bases, J lost 5 bases, and 7 bases stayed unmatched. CDR3 length equals 15 residues. Germline CDR1 SGHAT, CDR2 FQNNGV. The CDR3 here is CASSLRLREGETQYF. For the CDR3, the DNA is TGTGCCAGCAGCTTGCGGTTGCGGGAGGGCGAGACCCAGTACTTC.

In this sample, this clone turned up a few times. The V gene is TRBV12-5, the J gene TRBJ1-2, with D uncertain. The V end was cut by 2 bases, the J end by 4 bases, with 11 bases between. There are 14 residues in the CDR3. Germline-derived CDR1 and CDR2 are LGHNT and FRNRAP. The CDR3 DNA follows: TGTGCTAGTGGTTTGCTTCCAGAGCGCTATGGCTACACCTTC. Protein product: CASGLLPERYGYTF.

The chain combines TRBV11-2 with TRBJ2-7; tentatively, D is TRBD1 (5 bases). The V end lost 3 bases, the J end lost 2 bases, and 8 bases lay between the germline ends. The CDR3 consists of 13 residues. Germline assignment: CDR1 SGHAT and CDR2 FQNNGV. The CDR3 reads CASSLIGAYEQYF. The CDR3 nucleotides are TGTGCCAGCAGCTTGATAGGGGCCTACGAGCAGTACTTC.

The chain combines TRBV14 with TRBJ2-3, with no clear D. Per the germline V gene, CDR1 is SGHDN and CDR2 is FVKESK. V was clipped by 3 bases and J by 0 bases, with 10 bases between them. This CDR3 contains 15 residues. CDR3 coding DNA: TGTGCCAGCAGCCATTATCTGTCTAGCACAGATACGCAGTATTTT. As protein: CASSHYLSSTDTQYF.

This chain uses TRBV11-2 with TRBJ1-1; tentatively, D is TRBD1 (5 bases). V was shortened by 0 bases and J by 3 bases, with 11 bases between the two germline ends. Germline lookup yields CDR1 SGHAT and CDR2 FQNNGV. The CDR3 loop spans 15 amino acids. The CDR3 loop is CASSLDGGADTEAFF. CDR3 coding DNA: TGTGCCAGCAGCTTAGATGGAGGGGCGGACACTGAAGCTTTCTTT.

This clone has a single count. This chain connects TRBV27 to TRBJ2-2; D call uncertain. Germline CDR1 MNHEY, CDR2 SMNVEV (reference sequence). The CDR3 is 13 amino acids. V lost 6 bases, J lost 1 base, and 6 bases lay in between. The CDR3 coding sequence is TGTGCCAGCAGCCAAATGAACACCGGGGAGCTGTTTTTT. Its translation: CASSQMNTGELFF.

The chain uses TRBV5-6 and TRBJ2-1; 11 bases are shared with TRBD2. This CDR3 region has 14 residues. Germline CDR1 and CDR2: SGHDT and YYEEEE. V dropped 3 bases and J dropped 7; count of bases not matched to a gene: 3. The CDR3 coding sequence is TGTGCCAGCAGCTGGGGACTAGCGGTAAATGAGCAGTTCTTC. It translates to CASSWGLAVNEQFF.

The J gene is TRBJ2-5, the V gene TRBV30; D not resolved. Trimming cost V 5 bases and J 3 bases, with 7 bases left between them. This CDR3 has 11 amino acids. The germline V gene encodes CDR1 GTSNPN and CDR2 SVGIG (reference sequence). The CDR3 spells CAWSIEETQYF. DNA of the CDR3: TGTGCCTGGTCCATTGAAGAGACCCAGTACTTC.

The V call is TRBV6-1, the J call TRBJ2-5; D gene unclear. The germline V gene encodes CDR1 MNHNS and CDR2 SASEGT. The CDR3 length is 13 residues. V gave up 5 bases and J gave up 5 bases, with 12 bases separating them. The chain's CDR3 is CASSSRPLETQYF. Written as DNA, the CDR3 is TGTGCCAGCAGTTCGCGCCCTCTGGAGACCCAGTACTTC.

The chain has TRBV5-1 and TRBJ2-7; D uncertain. CDR1 is SGHRS and CDR2 is YFSETQ in the germline V gene. Between the trimmed V and J ends, which lost 3 bases and 3 bases, there was a span of 19 bases. The CDR3 runs to 16 residues. CDR3 in amino acids: CASSSGRTSTVYEQYF. The CDR3 coding sequence is TGCGCCAGCAGCTCAGGCAGAACATCCACGGTCTACGAGCAGTACTTC.

The chain employs TRBV2 and TRBJ1-2; D is undetermined. The V gene lost 1 base and the J gene lost 3 bases, with 12 bases spanning the gap. This CDR3 is 15 amino acids long. CDR1 is SNHLY and CDR2 is FYNNEI in the germline V gene. The CDR3 is CASSEEESYDYGYTF. For the CDR3, the DNA is TGTGCCAGCAGTGAAGAGGAGAGTTACGACTATGGCTACACCTTC.

The chain is built from TRBV28 and TRBJ2-1; TRBD1 might be the D (6 bases). The V end was cut by 8 bases, the J end by 12 bases, with 20 bases between. Germline-derived CDR1 and CDR2 are MDHEN and SYDVKM. This CDR3 region has 13 residues. CDR3: CASRTAITMRQFF. Written as DNA, the CDR3 is TGTGCCAGCCGGACAGCTATAACAATGAGGCAGTTCTTC. Drawing the rest from reference TRBV28 and TRBJ2-1, the complete variable domain is DVKVTQSSRYLVKRTGEKVFLECVQDMDHENMFWYRQDPGLGLRLIYFSYDVKMKEKGDIPEGYSVSREKKERFSLILESASTNQTSMYLCASRTAITMRQFFGPGTRLTVL.

The V gene is TRBV27, the J gene TRBJ1-2, with TRBD1 matching over 9 bases. CDR3 length equals 15 residues. In germline, CDR1 is MNHEY, CDR2 SMNVEV (reference sequence). Trimming took 5 bases from V and 5 from J; bases not matched to a gene: 9. The CDR3 DNA sequence: TGTGCCAGCAGTCAGGACAGGGGTACGGCTTATGGCTACACCTTC. It specifies CASSQDRGTAYGYTF.

In DNA, the CDR3 is TGTGCCAGTAGCTTTCCGGGGGACACCGGGGAGCTGTTTTTT. Encoded protein: CASSFPGDTGELFF. The J gene is TRBJ2-2, the V gene TRBV19, with a possible D match to TRBD2 (6 bases). The germline V and J ends were trimmed by 6 bases and 3 bases, with 11 bases remaining between them. CDR1 is LNHDA, CDR2 SQIVND, per germline (reference sequence). CDR3 length equals 14 residues.

The chain recombines TRBV7-6 with TRBJ1-1; 9 positions agree with TRBD1. CDR3 length: 15 residues. Germline V gene data show CDR1 as SGHVS and CDR2 as FNYEAQ. Trimming cost V 0 bases and J 7 bases; bases outside gene matches: 6. The chain's CDR3 is CASSLASTGGGEAFF. For the CDR3, the DNA is TGTGCCAGCAGCTTAGCCTCGACAGGGGGAGGTGAAGCTTTCTTT. Supplemented by reference TRBV7-6 and TRBJ1-1, the full variable domain reads GAGVSQSPRYKVTKRGQDVALRCDPISGHVSLYWYRQALGQGPEFLTYFNYEAQQDKSGLPNDRFSAERPEGSISTLTIQRTEQRDSAMYRCASSLASTGGGEAFFGQGTRLTVV.

This rearrangement joins TRBV30 to TRBJ2-7, with 9 positions matching TRBD1. Trimming cost V 3 bases and J 4 bases; bases outside gene matches: 7. The CDR3 covers 14 residues. CDR1 is GTSNPN and CDR2 is SVGIG in the germline V gene (reference sequence). CDR3 nucleotides: TGTGCCTGGAGGGTAGGGACAGGGTGGTACGAGCAGTACTTC. Protein product: CAWRVGTGWYEQYF.

In this sample, this clone turned up a few times. The V call is TRBV10-2, the J call TRBJ2-7; 10 bases fit TRBD2. Trimming at V came to 8 bases and at J to 3 bases, leaving 4 bases not matched to a gene. This CDR3 has 13 amino acids. Per the germline V gene, CDR1 is WSHSY and CDR2 is SAAADI. The CDR3 is CASRSGGNYEQYV. The CDR3 nucleotides are TGCGCCAGCCGTAGCGGGGGGAACTACGAGCAGTACGTC.

V is TRBV6-4 and J is TRBJ2-2, with TRBD2 as a possible D gene (6 bases). The CDR3 length is 15 residues. CDR1 and CDR2 (germline): MRHNA, SNTAGT. The V end lost 4 bases, the J end lost 3 bases, and 12 bases lay between the germline ends. The CDR3 loop is CASSVGGGDTGELFF. CDR3 DNA sequence: TGTGCCAGCAGTGTCGGGGGAGGAGACACCGGGGAGCTGTTTTTT.

The J gene is TRBJ1-1, the V gene TRBV30; 10 bases are a match to TRBD1. Germline V gene lookup returns CDR1 GTSNPN and CDR2 SVGIG (reference sequence). This CDR3 has 12 amino acids. The CDR3, as DNA: TGTGCGTCGACAGGGGGCCTTGTGGAAGCTTTCTTT. Protein product: CASTGGLVEAFF.